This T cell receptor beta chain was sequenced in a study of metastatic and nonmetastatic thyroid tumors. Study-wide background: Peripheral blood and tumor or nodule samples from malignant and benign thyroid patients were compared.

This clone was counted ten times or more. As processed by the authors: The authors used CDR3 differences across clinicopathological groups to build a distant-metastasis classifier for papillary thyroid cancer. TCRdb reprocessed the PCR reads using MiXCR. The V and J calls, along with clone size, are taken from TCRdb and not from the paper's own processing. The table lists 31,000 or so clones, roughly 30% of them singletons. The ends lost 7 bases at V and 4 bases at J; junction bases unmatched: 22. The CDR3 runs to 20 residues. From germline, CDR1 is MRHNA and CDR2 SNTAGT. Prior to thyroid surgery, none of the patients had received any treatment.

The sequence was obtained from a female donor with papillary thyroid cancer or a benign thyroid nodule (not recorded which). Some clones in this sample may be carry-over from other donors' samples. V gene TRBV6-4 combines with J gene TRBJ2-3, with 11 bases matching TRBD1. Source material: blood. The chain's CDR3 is CASNTPSTTPGQGVSDTQYF. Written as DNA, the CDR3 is TGTGCCAGCAACACCCCCAGCACAACTCCGGGACAGGGGGTTTCAGATACGCAGTATTTT.